This TCR beta chain stems from a study of T cell repertoires in cytomegalovirus infection. At the level of the study: Recently identified HLA-C-restricted CMV epitopes were used, and well-studied HLA-B-restricted CMV epitopes were used as well. Evidence of both CMV infection and a matching HLA type came from public TCR beta signatures.

Notes on the study in general: Cumulative frequency of public TCR beta families picked out carriers of CMV plus the relevant HLA. The response measured ex vivo was dominated by TCR beta clonotypes (HLA-C-restricted and CMV-specific).

As regards this clonotype: What it binds is not known.

TCRdb re-called the reads through MiXCR, storing one row per CDR3 protein. Of roughly 990,000 distinct CDR3 sequences listed, approximately 31% are singletons. The receptor's source is a human donor in good health (CMV status not recorded). Some clones in this sample may be carry-over from other donors' samples. This specimen consisted of cultured CD8+ T cells from PBMCs, obtained from culture after CMV antigen stimulation.

The CDR3 bases are TGTGCCAGCAGCGACGGGGGGGTTGGCACAGATACGCAGTATTTT. The encoded protein is CASSDGGVGTDTQYF. V usage is TRBV9 and J usage is TRBJ2-3; TRBD2 matches 8 bases. Germline V gene sequence: CDR1 SGDLS, CDR2 YYNGEE. With 3 bases clipped from V and 1 base from J, the junction kept 4 bases outside the gene matches. The length of the CDR3 is 15 residues.